The T cell receptor (beta chain) described here comes from a study of blood T cell repertoires in COVID-19. Study-wide context: Sites across the United States, Italy and Spain contributed samples from acute and convalescent COVID-19. Sources were T cells, B-cell-depleted T cells, or PBMCs; the material itself was cDNA or gDNA.

This clone was counted a few times. The junction and the germline gene differ at one end; a read error may be behind it. Sequencing used immunoSEQ multiplex PCR; TCRdb keeps in-frame clones, though not all of them. Among some 56,000 clones listed, approximately 83% were seen once. The TCR sequence derives from a man older than 75 with COVID-19, enrolled during active disease. Sample: peripheral blood.

In DNA, the CDR3 is TGTGCCTGGAGCGGAGGGGGGGACGAAGGGCGATTC. This codes for CAWSGGGDEGRF. The rearrangement uses TRBV30 and TRBJ2-7; a weak D match, TRBD2 (7 bases). Germline V gene data show CDR1 as GTSNPN and CDR2 as SVGIG (reference sequence). CDR3 length: 12 amino acids.